This T cell receptor beta chain derives from a study of blood T cells in healthy people across ages. General study findings and limits: Naive CD4+ cells and diversity were both higher in long-lived donors than in aged donors. Naive T cell percentage by flow cytometry tracked strongly with beta diversity.

On this clonotype: The antigen is not known.

Per germline, CDR1 MGHDK and CDR2 SYGVNS. V trimming: 5 bases; J trimming: 2 bases; junction bases outside the gene matches: 9. The CDR3 contains 17 residues. Next came a second PCR, run for roughly 6 to 11 cycles, which used a sample-barcoded 5' primer along with a J-beta primer mix. TCRdb ran MiXCR on the 5' RACE reads and lists one entry per CDR3 protein. This table has approximately 900,000 distinct CDR3 sequences, under 35% appearing once. These same data were also listed under a study on T cells of mothers and their children.

The receptor was derived from a woman aged 40 to 55 in good health. This chain connects TRBV25-1 to TRBJ2-3; 11 nucleotides align to TRBD2. Sequenced: blood. This CDR3 is CASSMLGTSGNTDTQYF. The CDR3 DNA follows: TGTGCCAGCAGTATGTTGGGGACTAGCGGAAACACAGATACGCAGTATTTT.